The source of this T cell receptor (beta chain) is a study of T cell changes during pregnancy in multiple sclerosis (dated by TCRdb to between 2018 and 2021). About the investigation overall: In women with multiple sclerosis, the researchers looked at how the T cell repertoire shifted as pregnancy progressed.

Sequences MNHNY (CDR1) and SVGAGI (CDR2) are obtained from the germline V gene (reference sequence). Taken from cysteine to phenylalanine, the CDR3 has 12 residues. The only DNA kept is the CDR3, 36 bases in frame from the first base. V and J are trimmed by 11 bases and 8 bases, and the gene matches miss 8 bases of the junction. The protocol used for the library was the immunoSEQ multiplex PCR assay. TCRdb retrieved this table from immuneACCESS and kept in-frame rearrangements only. Not all clones are present; in checked studies, unresolved V genes account for under half, and no reason is known for the remainder. In all, the sample holds around 39,000 clones, and 70% to 90% of those were seen once. The ten largest clones take up about 4% of the sample. In regard to this clone: Its antigen has not been determined. Base-call qualities are not available, and no considerably larger clone is one nucleotide away.

The chain joins TRBV6-6 to TRBJ1-4, and 7 junction bases match TRBD1. This clonotype was sampled from a female donor with multiple sclerosis, enrolled in a pregnancy study. Specimen: CD8+ T cells from peripheral blood mononuclear cells, collected in the first trimester of pregnancy. The CDR3 protein sequence reads: CAGGGAHEKLFF. The sequenced DNA is TGTGCCGGAGGGGGCGCCCACGAAAAACTGTTTTTT.